What follows describes a single T cell receptor beta chain. The sample belongs to a study of blood T cell repertoires in COVID-19. Across the whole study: From T cells, B-cell-depleted T cells, or PBMCs came the material, which was cDNA or gDNA.

V was cut by 4 bases and J by 12 bases, with 18 bases left in between. This CDR3 has 14 amino acids. Germline CDR1 reads MNHEY; CDR2 reads SMNVEV (reference sequence). The assay was immunoSEQ multiplex PCR, and TCRdb's table has in-frame clones only and misses some. The sample lists 150,000 to 200,000 clones; 81% were seen once. Seattle-derived patients entered the study during active infection and were followed longitudinally. The source material was peripheral blood. The TCR comes from a woman of 80 years or more with COVID-19, enrolled during active disease. The J gene is TRBJ1-4, the V gene TRBV27; D remains ambiguous. CDR3 region: CASSSVGFRKELFF. DNA of the CDR3: TGTGCCAGCAGTTCGGTCGGATTCAGGAAAGAACTGTTTTTT.